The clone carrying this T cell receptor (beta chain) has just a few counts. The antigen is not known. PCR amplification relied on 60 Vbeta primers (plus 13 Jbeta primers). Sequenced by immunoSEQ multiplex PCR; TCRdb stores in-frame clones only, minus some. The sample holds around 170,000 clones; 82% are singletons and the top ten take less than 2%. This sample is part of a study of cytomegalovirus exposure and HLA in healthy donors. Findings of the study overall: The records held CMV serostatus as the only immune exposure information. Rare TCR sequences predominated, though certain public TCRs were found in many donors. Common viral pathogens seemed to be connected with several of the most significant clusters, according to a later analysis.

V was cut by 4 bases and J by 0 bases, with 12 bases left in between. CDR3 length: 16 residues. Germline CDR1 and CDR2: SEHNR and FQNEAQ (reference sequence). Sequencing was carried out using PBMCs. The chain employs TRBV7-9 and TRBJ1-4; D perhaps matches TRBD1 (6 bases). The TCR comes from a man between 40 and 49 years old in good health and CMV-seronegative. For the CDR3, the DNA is TGTGCCAGCAGCTCAGGACAGTCCTCAACTAATGAAAAACTGTTTTTT. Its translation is CASSSGQSSTNEKLFF.